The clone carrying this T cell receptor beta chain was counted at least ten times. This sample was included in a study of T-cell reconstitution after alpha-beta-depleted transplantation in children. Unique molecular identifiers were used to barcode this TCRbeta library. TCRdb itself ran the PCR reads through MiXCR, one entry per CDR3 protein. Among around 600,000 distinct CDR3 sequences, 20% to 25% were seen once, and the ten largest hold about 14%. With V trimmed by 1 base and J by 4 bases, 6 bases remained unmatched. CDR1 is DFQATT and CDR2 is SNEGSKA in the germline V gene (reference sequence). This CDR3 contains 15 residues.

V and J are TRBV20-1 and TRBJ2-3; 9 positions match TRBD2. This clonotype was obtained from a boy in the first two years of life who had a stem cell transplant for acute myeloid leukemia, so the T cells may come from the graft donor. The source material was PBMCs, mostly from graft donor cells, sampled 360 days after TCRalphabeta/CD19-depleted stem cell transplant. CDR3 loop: CSARVGSSGADTQYF. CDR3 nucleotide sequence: TGCAGTGCTAGAGTCGGGTCTAGCGGGGCAGATACGCAGTATTTT.